This T cell receptor (beta chain) appears in the sequencing data of a study of CD8+CD57+ T cells in acquired aplastic anemia. In the study overall: Read counts for CD4+ cells (from healthy donors) averaged about 10.8 million.

The TCR beta profiling, which covered VDJ combination and CDR3 sequence, was carried out using genomic DNA as the template. From the reads, TCRdb called clonotypes with MiXCR, one entry per CDR3 protein. The sample consists of 150,000 to 200,000 distinct CDR3 sequences, just under 45% of them appearing once. The germline V and J ends were trimmed by 3 bases and 5 bases, with 7 bases remaining between them. This CDR3 spans 12 amino acids. From germline, CDR1 is SEHNR and CDR2 FQNEAQ (reference sequence). The rearrangement joins TRBV7-9 to TRBJ1-1; D gene unclear. The specimen was sorted CD4+, CD8+, or CD8+CD57+ T cells (not recorded which) from PBMCs. This sequence originates from a human donor in good health. The CDR3 region has the DNA TGTGCCAGCAGCTTTTCAGGAACTGAAGCTTTCTTT. Its translation: CASSFSGTEAFF. The full variable domain, in which reference TRBV7-9 and TRBJ1-1 provide the parts outside the CDR3, is DTGVSQNPRHKITKRGQNVTFRCDPISEHNRLYWYRQTLGQGPEFLTYFQNEAQLEKSRLLSDRFSAERPKGSFSTLEIQRTEQGDSAMYLCASSFSGTEAFFGQGTRLTVV.